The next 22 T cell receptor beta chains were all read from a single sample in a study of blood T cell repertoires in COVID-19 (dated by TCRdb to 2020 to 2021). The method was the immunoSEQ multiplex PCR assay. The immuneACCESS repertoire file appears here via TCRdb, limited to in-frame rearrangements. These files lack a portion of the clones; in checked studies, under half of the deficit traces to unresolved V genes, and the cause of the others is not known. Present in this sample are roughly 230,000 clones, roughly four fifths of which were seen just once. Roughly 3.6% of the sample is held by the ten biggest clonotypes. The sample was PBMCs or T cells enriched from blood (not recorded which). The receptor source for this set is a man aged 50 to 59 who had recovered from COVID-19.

Written as DNA, the CDR3 is TGCGCCAGCAGTCAACCGGGACTAGAAAATGAGCAGTTCTTC. Encoded protein: CASSQPGLENEQFF. The V and J genes are TRBV23-1 and TRBJ2-1, with 8 bases aligning to TRBD2. TRBV23-1 is marked as an open reading frame, function uncertain. The CDR3 covers 14 residues. V lost 2 bases and J lost 7; bases outside the gene matches: 4.

The DNA for the CDR3 is TGTGCCAGCAGCCTTATGAGTCAGGGGGTCCTGACTTTC. Translating it yields CASSLMSQGVLTF. The genes are TRBV9 and TRBJ2-6; possible D gene TRBD1, 6 bases. V gave up 4 bases and J gave up 13 bases, with 15 bases separating them. Germline CDR1 and CDR2: SGDLS and YYNGEE. The CDR3 runs to 13 residues.

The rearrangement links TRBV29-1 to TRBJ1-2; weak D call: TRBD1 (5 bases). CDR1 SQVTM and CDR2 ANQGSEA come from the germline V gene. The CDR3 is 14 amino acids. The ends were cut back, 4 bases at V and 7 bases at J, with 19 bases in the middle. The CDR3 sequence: CSVVTGVGRSGYTF. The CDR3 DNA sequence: TGCAGCGTTGTCACAGGTGTAGGGAGGAGTGGCTACACCTTC.

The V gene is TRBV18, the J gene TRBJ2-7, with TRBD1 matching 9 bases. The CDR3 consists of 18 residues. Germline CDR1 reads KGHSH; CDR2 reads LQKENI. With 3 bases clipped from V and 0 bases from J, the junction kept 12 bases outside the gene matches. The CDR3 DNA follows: TGTGCCAGCTCACCTCCCACGACAGGGGGTCGGAACTCCTACGAGCAGTACTTC. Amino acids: CASSPPTTGGRNSYEQYF.

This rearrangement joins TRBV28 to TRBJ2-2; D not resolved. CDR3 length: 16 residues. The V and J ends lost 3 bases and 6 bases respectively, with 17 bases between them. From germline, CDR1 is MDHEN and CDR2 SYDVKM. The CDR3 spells CASSLIGRSEAGELFF. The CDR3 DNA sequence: TGTGCCAGCAGTTTGATCGGCAGAAGTGAGGCCGGGGAGCTGTTTTTT.

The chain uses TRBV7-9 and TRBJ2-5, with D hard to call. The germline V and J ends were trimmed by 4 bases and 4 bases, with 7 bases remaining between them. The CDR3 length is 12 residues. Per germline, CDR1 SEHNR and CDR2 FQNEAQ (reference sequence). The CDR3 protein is CASSYTRETQYF. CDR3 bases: TGTGCCAGCAGCTACACAAGAGAGACCCAGTACTTC.

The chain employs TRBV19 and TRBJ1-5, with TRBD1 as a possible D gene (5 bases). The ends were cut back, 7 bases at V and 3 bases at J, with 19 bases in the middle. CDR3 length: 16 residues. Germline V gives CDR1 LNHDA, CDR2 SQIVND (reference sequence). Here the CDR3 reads CASTALDQGFNQPQHF. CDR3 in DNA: TGTGCCAGTACTGCCCTAGATCAGGGTTTCAATCAGCCCCAGCATTTT.

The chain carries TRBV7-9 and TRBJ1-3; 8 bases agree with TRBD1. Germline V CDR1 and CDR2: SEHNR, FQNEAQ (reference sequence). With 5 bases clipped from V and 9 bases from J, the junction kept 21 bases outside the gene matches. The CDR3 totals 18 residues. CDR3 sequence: CASSTNPGTGQSGVTIYF. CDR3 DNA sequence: TGTGCCAGCAGCACAAACCCCGGGACAGGCCAGTCGGGAGTCACCATATATTTT.

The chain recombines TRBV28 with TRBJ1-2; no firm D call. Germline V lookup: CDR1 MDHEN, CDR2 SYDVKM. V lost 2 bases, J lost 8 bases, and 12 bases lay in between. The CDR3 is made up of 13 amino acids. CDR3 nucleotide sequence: TGTGCCAGCAGTTTACCTGGAGTCGGGGGCTACACCTTC. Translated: CASSLPGVGGYTF.

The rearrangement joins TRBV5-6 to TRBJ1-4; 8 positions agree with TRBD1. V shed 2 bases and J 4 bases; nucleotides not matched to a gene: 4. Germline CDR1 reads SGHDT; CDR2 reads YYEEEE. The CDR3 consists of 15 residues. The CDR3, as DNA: TGTGCCAGCAGCTTCGGGGACAGGTATAATGAAAAACTGTTTTTT. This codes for CASSFGDRYNEKLFF.

The chain's CDR3 is CASGSVATEAFF. DNA of the CDR3: TGTGCTAGTGGTTCGGTGGCCACTGAAGCTTTCTTT. The rearrangement uses TRBV12-5 and TRBJ1-1; D unclear. The CDR3 has 12 residues. CDR1 LGHNT and CDR2 FRNRAP come from the germline V gene. V was cut by 4 bases and J by 4 bases, with 7 bases left in between.

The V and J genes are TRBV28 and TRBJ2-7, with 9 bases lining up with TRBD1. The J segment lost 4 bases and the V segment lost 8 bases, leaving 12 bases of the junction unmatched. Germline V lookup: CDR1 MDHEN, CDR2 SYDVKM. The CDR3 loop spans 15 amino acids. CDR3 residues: CASFGQGPATYEQYF. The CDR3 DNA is TGTGCCAGCTTTGGACAGGGGCCGGCAACTTACGAGCAGTACTTC. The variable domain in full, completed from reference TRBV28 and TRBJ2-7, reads DVKVTQSSRYLVKRTGEKVFLECVQDMDHENMFWYRQDPGLGLRLIYFSYDVKMKEKGDIPEGYSVSREKKERFSLILESASTNQTSMYLCASFGQGPATYEQYFGPGTRLTVT.

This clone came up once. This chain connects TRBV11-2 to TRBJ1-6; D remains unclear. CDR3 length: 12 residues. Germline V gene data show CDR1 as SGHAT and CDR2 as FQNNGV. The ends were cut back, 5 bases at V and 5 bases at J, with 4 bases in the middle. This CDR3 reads CASSPDNSPLHF. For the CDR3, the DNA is TGTGCCAGCAGCCCGGATAATTCACCCCTCCACTTT. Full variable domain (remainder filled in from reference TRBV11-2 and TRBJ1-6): EAGVAQSPRYKIIEKRQSVAFWCNPISGHATLYWYQQILGQGPKLLIQFQNNGVVDDSQLPKDRFSAERLKGVDSTLKIQPAKLEDSAVYLCASSPDNSPLHFGNGTRLTVT.

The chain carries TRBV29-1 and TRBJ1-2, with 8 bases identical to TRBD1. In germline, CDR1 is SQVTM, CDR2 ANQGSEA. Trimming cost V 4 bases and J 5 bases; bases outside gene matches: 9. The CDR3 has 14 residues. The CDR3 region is CSVGNRGIEYGYTF. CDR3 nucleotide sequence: TGCAGCGTTGGTAACAGGGGGATTGAGTATGGCTACACCTTC.

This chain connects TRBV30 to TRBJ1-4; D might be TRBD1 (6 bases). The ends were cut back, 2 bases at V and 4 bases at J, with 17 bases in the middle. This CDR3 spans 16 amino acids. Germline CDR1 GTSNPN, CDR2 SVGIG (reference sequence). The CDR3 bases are TGTGCCTGGAGTACACCCAGGACAGCCCGTAATGAAAAACTGTTTTTT. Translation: CAWSTPRTARNEKLFF. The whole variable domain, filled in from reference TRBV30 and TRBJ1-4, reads SQTIHQWPATLVQPVGSPLSLECTVEGTSNPNLYWYRQAAGRGLQLLFYSVGIGQISSEVPQNLSASRPQDRQFILSSKKLLLSDSGFYLCAWSTPRTARNEKLFFGSGTQLSVL.

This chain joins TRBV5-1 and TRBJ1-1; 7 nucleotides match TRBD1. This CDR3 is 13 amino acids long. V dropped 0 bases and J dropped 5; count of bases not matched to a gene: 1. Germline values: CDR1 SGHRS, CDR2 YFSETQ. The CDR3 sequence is CASSLDRGTEAFF. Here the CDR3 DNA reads TGCGCCAGCAGCTTGGACAGGGGAACTGAAGCTTTCTTT.

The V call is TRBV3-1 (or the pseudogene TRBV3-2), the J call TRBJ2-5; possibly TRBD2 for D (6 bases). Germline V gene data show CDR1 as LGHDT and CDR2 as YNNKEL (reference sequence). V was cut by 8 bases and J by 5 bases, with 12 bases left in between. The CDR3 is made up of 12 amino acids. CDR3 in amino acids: CASRDSLETQYF. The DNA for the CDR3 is TGTGCCAGCCGGGACTCGTTGGAGACCCAGTACTTC.

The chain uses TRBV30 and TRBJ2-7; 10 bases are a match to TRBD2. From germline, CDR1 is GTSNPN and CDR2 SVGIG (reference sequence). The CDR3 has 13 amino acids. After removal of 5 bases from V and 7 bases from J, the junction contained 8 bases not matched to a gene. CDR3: CAWGRTSGGEQYF. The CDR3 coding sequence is TGTGCCTGGGGGCGGACTAGCGGCGGGGAGCAGTACTTC.

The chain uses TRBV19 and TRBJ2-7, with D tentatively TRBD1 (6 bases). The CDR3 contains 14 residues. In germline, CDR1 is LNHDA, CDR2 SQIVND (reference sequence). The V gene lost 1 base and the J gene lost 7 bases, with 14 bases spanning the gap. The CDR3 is CASSIAHRAWEQYF. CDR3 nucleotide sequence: TGTGCCAGTAGTATAGCCCACAGGGCGTGGGAGCAGTACTTC.

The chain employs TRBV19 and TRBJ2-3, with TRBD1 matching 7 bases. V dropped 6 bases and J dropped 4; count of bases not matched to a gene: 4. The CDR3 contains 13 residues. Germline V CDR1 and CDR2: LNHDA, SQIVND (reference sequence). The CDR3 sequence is CASSVGGADTQYF. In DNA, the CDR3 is TGTGCCAGTAGCGTAGGGGGCGCAGATACGCAGTATTTT.

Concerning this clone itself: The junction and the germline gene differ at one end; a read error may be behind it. The CDR3 sequence: CASSLRLADNNEQFF. The CDR3 DNA sequence: TGTGCTAGCAGCTTAAGACTAGCGGATAACAATGAGCAGTTCTTC. This chain links TRBV7-7 with TRBJ2-1; TRBD2 agrees at 9 bases. Germline-derived CDR1 and CDR2 are SSHAT and FNYEAQ (reference sequence). This CDR3 is 15 amino acids long.

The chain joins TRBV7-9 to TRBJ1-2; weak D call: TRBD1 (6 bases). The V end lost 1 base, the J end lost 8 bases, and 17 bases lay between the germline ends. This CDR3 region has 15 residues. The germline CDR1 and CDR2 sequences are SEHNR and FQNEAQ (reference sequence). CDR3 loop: CASSLVVGTIYGYTF. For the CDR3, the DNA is TGTGCCAGCAGCTTAGTTGTGGGGACAATATACGGCTACACCTTC.